The 27 T cell receptor beta chains given below trace back to one sample, sequenced in a study of shared clonotypes between healthy human individuals (dated by TCRdb to the early 2020s). Receptors were amplified or captured by the immunoSEQ multiplex PCR assay. The table comes from immuneACCESS by way of TCRdb, which keeps in-frame sequences with V and J called. Part of the clones is missing from these tables; in studies checked, under half for an unresolved V gene and the rest for unknown reasons. The sample table lists approximately 1.5 million clones, about 98% of them with a count of one. About 0.45% of the sample is held by the ten biggest clonotypes. Sequenced: naive CD4+ T cells sorted from blood. The cell subset or site label on this specimen signifies: CD45RA+ positively selected. These receptors were obtained from a young man in good health.

This clone was picked up one time. In the same sample, other DNA sequences code for this CDR3. The chain has TRBV5-1 and TRBJ2-5, with a weak D call TRBD1 (7 bases). The CDR3 contains 13 residues. Germline CDR1 and CDR2: SGHRS and YFSETQ. Trimming pared 3 bases from V and 5 bases from J, leaving 11 bases between. CDR3 amino acids: CASSSQGGETQYF. CDR3 sequence (DNA): TGCGCCAGCAGCTCCCAGGGGGGTGAGACCCAGTACTTC.

This chain connects TRBV11-2 to TRBJ2-3; D is ambiguous. Trimming pared 0 bases from V and 2 bases from J, leaving 6 bases between. The germline gives CDR1 SGHAT, CDR2 FQNNGV. CDR3 length: 14 residues. CDR3 sequence reads: CASSLDQVTDTQYF. The CDR3 nucleotides are TGTGCCAGCAGCTTAGATCAGGTCACAGATACGCAGTATTTT.

This chain connects TRBV6-5 to TRBJ2-7, with D perhaps matching TRBD1 or TRBD2 (7 bases each). Germline V gene data show CDR1 as MNHEY and CDR2 as SVGAGI. V dropped 5 bases and J dropped 1 base, with 15 bases sitting between them. There are 15 residues in the CDR3. CDR3 in amino acids: CASSSGTDVSYEQYF. CDR3 coding DNA: TGTGCCAGCAGTAGCGGGACAGACGTTTCCTACGAGCAGTACTTC.

This rearrangement joins TRBV11-3 to TRBJ2-5; the match to TRBD1 covers 7 bases. Trimming cost V 6 bases and J 5 bases; bases outside gene matches: 18. Germline CDR1 reads SGHNT; CDR2 reads YENEEA. The CDR3 spans 17 residues. In DNA form, the CDR3 reads TGTGCCAGCAGTCAAACAGGGGTAAAGGTAAGGGTGGAGACCCAGTACTTC. Protein sequence: CASSQTGVKVRVETQYF.

A word on this clone: Other DNA sequences within the sample encode an identical CDR3. The V gene is TRBV28, the J gene TRBJ2-6, with D unclear. Trimming left V 5 bases short and J 4 bases short, with 3 bases between. Germline assignment: CDR1 MDHEN and CDR2 SYDVKM. The CDR3 consists of 12 residues. The CDR3 is CASSPGANVLTF. CDR3 DNA sequence: TGTGCCAGCAGTCCGGGGGCCAACGTCCTGACTTTC.

This clone has just one count. Other DNA sequences in this sample translate to the same CDR3. This chain joins TRBV28 and TRBJ1-2; D unclear. The germline V gene encodes CDR1 MDHEN and CDR2 SYDVKM. The CDR3 covers 13 residues. Trimming removed 3 bases from V and 2 bases from J, with 7 bases in between. The CDR3 DNA is TGTGCCAGCAGTTTCGGCGGGAACTATGGCTACACCTTC. Residues: CASSFGGNYGYTF.

The V gene is TRBV29-1, the J gene TRBJ2-7, with D possibly TRBD1 on 6 matching bases. The V end lost 7 bases, the J end lost 6 bases, and 19 bases lay between the germline ends. The CDR3 loop spans 13 amino acids. Germline assignment: CDR1 SQVTM and CDR2 ANQGSEA. The CDR3 nucleotides read TGCAGCGCCGAAGGGGACAATTATGGCGAGCAGTACTTC. Amino acids: CSAEGDNYGEQYF.

The chain recombines TRBV6-5 with TRBJ2-5; no firm D call. This CDR3 is built from 13 residues. Trimming removed 2 bases at V and 3 bases at J, with 7 bases between. Per germline, CDR1 MNHEY and CDR2 SVGAGI. The CDR3 sequence is CASSYQPKETQYF. The CDR3 nucleotides read TGTGCCAGCAGTTACCAACCGAAAGAGACCCAGTACTTC.

This clone has just one count. The chain links TRBV5-1 to TRBJ1-3; 9 bases are shared with TRBD1. CDR1 and CDR2 from the germline V gene are SGHRS and YFSETQ. V dropped 4 bases and J dropped 0; count of bases not matched to a gene: 8. There are 17 residues in the CDR3. DNA for the CDR3: TGCGCCAGCAGCCCGGAGGGGACAGGGTACTCTGGAAACACCATATATTTT. This gives the protein CASSPEGTGYSGNTIYF.

The rearrangement uses TRBV18 and TRBJ1-2; D ambiguous. The germline V gene has CDR1 KGHSH and CDR2 LQKENI. V was shortened by 2 bases and J by 6 bases, with 19 bases between the two germline ends. The CDR3 runs to 16 residues. CDR3 in DNA: TGTGCCAGCTCACCAAGACACAGCGGGGAAGTAAATGGCTACACCTTC. Translating gives CASSPRHSGEVNGYTF.

The chain uses TRBV29-1 and TRBJ2-7; perhaps D is TRBD1 or TRBD2 (6 bases each). Germline V lookup: CDR1 SQVTM, CDR2 ANQGSEA. V lost 6 bases, J lost 4 bases, and 22 bases lay in between. The CDR3 is 15 residues long. The CDR3 is CSVAFRRGLVYEQYF. DNA for the CDR3: TGCAGCGTCGCCTTCCGCCGGGGGCTGGTGTACGAGCAGTACTTC.

This clone was counted a single time. V is TRBV2 and J is TRBJ2-7; D gene unclear. CDR1 is SNHLY, CDR2 FYNNEI, per germline. V was trimmed by 5 bases and J by 5 bases, leaving 13 bases between them. The CDR3 is made up of 13 amino acids. The CDR3 region is CASSYISGHEQYF. Here the CDR3 DNA reads TGTGCCAGCAGTTATATCTCAGGCCACGAGCAGTACTTC. Complete variable domain (other parts from reference TRBV2 and TRBJ2-7): EPEVTQTPSHQVTQMGQEVILRCVPISNHLYFYWYRQILGQKVEFLVSFYNNEISEKSEIFDDQFSVERPDGSNFTLKIRSTKLEDSAMYFCASSYISGHEQYFGPGTRLTVT.

The rearrangement uses TRBV5-5 and TRBJ1-4; D is ambiguous. CDR3 size: 14 residues. The V gene lost 1 base and the J gene lost 7 bases, with 11 bases spanning the gap. In germline, CDR1 is SGHKS, CDR2 YYEKEE (reference sequence). The CDR3 is CASSLSGFSEKLFF. DNA for the CDR3: TGTGCCAGCAGCTTGTCCGGTTTTTCTGAAAAACTGTTTTTT.

V and J are TRBV5-8 and TRBJ2-3, with 7 bases identical to TRBD2. The CDR3 totals 18 residues. Germline CDR1 reads SGHTS; CDR2 reads YDEGEE. Germline trimming cut 6 bases from V and 7 bases from J; bases unmatched to any gene: 23. The CDR3 protein is CASIPWPKTSGSGNTQYF. CDR3 nucleotide sequence: TGTGCCAGCATCCCATGGCCAAAAACCAGTGGGAGCGGGAATACGCAGTATTTT.

This rearrangement joins TRBV4-2 to TRBJ2-3; TRBD1 matches at 7 bases. The CDR3 is 15 residues long. Germline assignment: CDR1 LGHNA and CDR2 YNFKEQ. J was trimmed by 2 bases and V by 5 bases; bases with no gene match: 7. The CDR3 sequence is CASSSEGAITDTQYF. CDR3 nucleotide sequence: TGTGCCAGCAGCTCCGAGGGGGCGATCACAGATACGCAGTATTTT.

The V call is TRBV6-6, the J call TRBJ2-7, with D hard to call. In germline, CDR1 is MNHNY, CDR2 SVGAGI (reference sequence). V was clipped by 0 bases and J by 4 bases, with 7 bases between them. The CDR3 is 13 residues long. The CDR3 is CASSYSLRYEQYF. The CDR3 DNA follows: TGTGCCAGCAGTTACTCGCTGAGGTACGAGCAGTACTTC.

The sample holds one count of this clone. The V and J genes are TRBV25-1 and TRBJ1-2, with D perhaps TRBD1 (6 bases). CDR1 and CDR2 (germline): MGHDK, SYGVNS. V lost 4 bases and J lost 5, with 8 bases in between. This CDR3 has 12 amino acids. Written as DNA, the CDR3 is TGTGCCAGCAGTGGGGACACTTATGGCTACACCTTC. Residues: CASSGDTYGYTF.

The V call is TRBV2, the J call TRBJ2-1; 8 nucleotides match TRBD2. The junction had 2 bases not matched to a gene; V was cut back by 3 bases and J by 7 bases. Germline V gives CDR1 SNHLY, CDR2 FYNNEI. CDR3 size: 13 residues. DNA for the CDR3: TGTGCCAGCAGTGATGGGACTAGGAATGAGCAGTTCTTC. Its translation is CASSDGTRNEQFF.

The rearrangement joins TRBV9 to TRBJ1-1; possibly TRBD1 for D (5 bases). Deletions cut 2 bases from V and 11 bases from J, with 19 bases between. The CDR3 is 14 residues long. CDR1 is SGDLS and CDR2 is YYNGEE in the germline V gene. The CDR3: CASSVGAIATRAFF. CDR3 bases: TGTGCCAGCAGCGTCGGGGCAATAGCTACTCGGGCTTTCTTT.

Concerning this clone itself: This same CDR3 is encoded by further DNA sequences in the sample. The chain links TRBV27 to TRBJ2-7; D uncertain. CDR1 MNHEY and CDR2 SMNVEV come from the germline V gene (reference sequence). V was pared by 3 bases and J by 0 bases, with 6 bases between. The CDR3 totals 13 residues. The CDR3 DNA sequence: TGTGCCAGCAGTTTTCTAGGCTCCTACGAGCAGTACTTC. It encodes CASSFLGSYEQYF.

The chain combines TRBV10-3 with TRBJ2-7; 8 bases match TRBD1. CDR1 is ENHRY and CDR2 is SYGVKD in the germline V gene. The length of the CDR3 is 17 residues. V gave up 10 bases and J gave up 3 bases; unmatched junction bases: 20. The CDR3 DNA reads TGTGCCACCCCCGGGACAGGATTCAGAGACCTGAACTACGAGCAGTACTTC. Amino acid sequence: CATPGTGFRDLNYEQYF.

V usage is TRBV11-3 and J usage is TRBJ2-2, with 7 bases fitting TRBD2. Trimming at V came to 4 bases and at J to 0 bases, leaving 8 bases not matched to a gene. CDR1 is SGHNT and CDR2 is YENEEA in the germline V gene. The CDR3 covers 17 residues. For the CDR3, the DNA is TGTGCCAGCAGCTCCGGTCTTGGGACTACGAACACCGGGGAGCTGTTTTTT. It codes for CASSSGLGTTNTGELFF. Full variable domain (outside the CDR3, taken from reference TRBV11-3 and TRBJ2-2): EAGVVQSPRYKIIEKKQPVAFWCNPISGHNTLYWYLQNLGQGPELLIRYENEEAVDDSQLPKDRFSAERLKGVDSTLKIQPAELGDSAVYLCASSSGLGTTNTGELFFGEGSRLTVL.

The chain couples TRBV18 to TRBJ2-7; 13 bases match TRBD2. Germline lookup yields CDR1 KGHSH and CDR2 LQKENI. The CDR3 extends over 18 amino acids. After removal of 3 bases from V and 2 bases from J, the junction contained 10 bases not matched to a gene. CDR3 bases: TGTGCCAGCTCACCCATTAGGACTAGCGGGAGTAGCCCCTACGAGCAGTACTTC. As protein: CASSPIRTSGSSPYEQYF.

The genes are TRBV6-5 and TRBJ1-2; 8 bases align to TRBD1. This CDR3 has 13 amino acids. With V trimmed by 5 bases and J by 5 bases, 4 bases remained unmatched. Per germline, CDR1 MNHEY and CDR2 SVGAGI. The CDR3 DNA reads TGTGCCAGCAGTCAGGGGGCTCGGTATGGCTACACCTTC. Translation gives CASSQGARYGYTF.

The rearrangement uses TRBV25-1 and TRBJ2-7; D might be TRBD2 (6 bases). The CDR3 is 12 residues long. The ends were cut back, 6 bases at V and 3 bases at J, with 9 bases in the middle. CDR1 MGHDK and CDR2 SYGVNS come from the germline V gene. For the CDR3, the DNA is TGTGCCAGCAGGGGACTTCACTACGAGCAGTACTTC. This encodes CASRGLHYEQYF.

This clone was seen only once. The chain links TRBV5-6 to TRBJ2-5, with D uncertain. CDR3 length: 13 amino acids. Between the trimmed V and J ends, which lost 0 bases and 1 base, there was a span of 4 bases. The germline V gene has CDR1 SGHDT and CDR2 YYEEEE. The CDR3 is CASSLGSQETQYF. CDR3 sequence (DNA): TGTGCCAGCAGCTTGGGCAGCCAAGAGACCCAGTACTTC.

The chain uses TRBV19 and TRBJ1-3, with TRBD1 matching 9 bases. Trimming removed 6 bases from V and 4 bases from J; junction bases left unmatched: 10. Germline V gene lookup returns CDR1 LNHDA and CDR2 SQIVND (reference sequence). This CDR3 has 16 residues. The CDR3, as DNA: TGTGCCAGTAGCAGCACCCGGACAGGGGTCGGAAACACCATATATTTT. This codes for CASSSTRTGVGNTIYF.